This record looks at one TCR beta chain sequence and its context. Its cognate antigen has yet to be identified. No clone much larger than this one lies a single base away; base qualities are absent. This record comes from a study of blood T cell repertoires in COVID-19 (dated by TCRdb to 2020 to 2021). In terms of the full investigation: Samples from collaborators originated in the United States, Italy and Spain and spanned both the acute and convalescent phases of COVID-19. The prospective study material was composed of cDNA or gDNA derived from T cells, B-cell-depleted T cells, or PBMCs. The dataset comprised deeply sampled blood TCRbeta repertoires from subjects exposed to, actively infected with, or recovered from COVID-19. The repertoires were made available in a free public database intended to serve as a resource for research on the immune response to SARS-CoV-2. The samples were drawn from two sources: the first 160 participants of the ongoing ImmuneRACE study, and 1,000 to 1,500 subjects contributed by 6 global collaborators. Nearly every sample came with metadata listing a de-identified subject ID, COVID-19 status, age in years and sex. Where available, HLA class I and class II types were taken from metadata supplied by the sample provider and were not determined by assay-based typing. General study outcomes and caveats: The quantity of clinical and demographic metadata differed by source and by participant and was supplied without curation.

One collaborating source in Seattle enrolled patients during active infection and followed them longitudinally through the course of disease. The collaborating institutions used their own protocols to collect whole blood in K2EDTA tubes. For TCRbeta analysis, collaborators shipped samples in one of three forms: frozen whole blood, isolated PBMCs, or DNA extracted from either of those sample types. TCRbeta CDR3 regions were amplified from genomic DNA using the immunoSEQ Assay, a bias-controlled multiplex PCR. The source study handled its data this way. The number of nucleated cells in each sample was estimated by amplification of reference gene primers within the assay. Sequence reads were collapsed and filtered to measure the absolute abundance of every unique TCRbeta CDR3 rearrangement. For each sample, productive Simpson clonality was calculated by taking the square root of Simpson's diversity index across productive rearrangements. This is the immuneACCESS table as TCRdb keeps it, with only in-frame sequences that have V and J called. A part of the clones is gone; compared with another copy, unresolved V genes explain less than half, and the rest is unexplained. The D gene and trimming were derived from the DNA, and the V and J assignments and clone size from that table. Present in this sample are about 210,000 clones, around 83% of which were seen just once. Jointly, the top ten make up 5.2% of the sample.

The origin of this receptor is a woman between 70 and 85 years old with COVID-19, enrolled during active disease. Sample: peripheral blood.

The DNA sequence is given as TGTGCCAGCAGCCACGACAGGGCCCCATTGGAGACCCAGTACTTC. It is translated as CASSHDRAPLETQYF. The rearranged segments are TRBV7-2 and TRBJ2-5; 7 nucleotides in the junction match TRBD1. Looking up the germline V gene yields CDR1 SGHTA and CDR2 FQGNSA. V is trimmed back by 5 bases and J by 5 bases, and the junction contains 11 bases that no gene match accounts for. The CDR3 measures 15 amino acids from cysteine to phenylalanine. This entry keeps only the CDR3 DNA: 45 bases, framed from base 1.